The 13 T cell receptor beta chains reported below all come from one sample, sequenced in a study of human T cells and chemical hapten exposure (dated by TCRdb to about 2021). Receptor libraries were prepared by RACE. Instrument on record: NextSeq 500. Starting from the raw public reads, TCRdb applied fastp trimming at Q25, assembled clones with MiXCR and retained in-frame beta chains. CDR3 protein sequences are deduplicated, and each keeps its most common genes and DNA. This sample is represented by approximately 80,000 distinct CDR3 sequences; roughly 10% of them were singletons. The top ten clones comprise roughly 2.3% of the sample. Interpreted using the paper, the time point label stands for: patch test 2, 6 weeks after DPC sensitization. This specimen's treatment or condition label, per the study, means: therapeutic diphenylcyclopropenone sensitization with weekly scalp DPC. The sample here was whole blood, taken in connection with sensitization to the hapten diphenylcyclopropenone (DPC). All receptors derive from a woman in her twenties or thirties with alopecia areata. Some clones in this sample may be carry-over from other donors' samples.

This clonotype was picked up a small number of times. This chain connects TRBV9 to TRBJ2-1, with TRBD2 as a possible D gene (6 bases). Germline lookup yields CDR1 SGDLS and CDR2 YYNGEE. The CDR3 consists of 16 residues. Deletions cut 0 bases from V and 6 bases from J, with 16 bases between. The CDR3 nucleotides are TGTGCCAGCAGCGTAGGACTAACGGGAGCACGCAATGAGCAGTTCTTC. Residues: CASSVGLTGARNEQFF. The variable domain in full, completed from reference TRBV9 and TRBJ2-1, reads DSGVTQTPKHLITATGQRVTLRCSPRSGDLSVYWYQQSLDQGLQFLIQYYNGEERAKGNILERFSAQQFPDLHSELNLSSLELGDSALYFCASSVGLTGARNEQFFGPGTRLTVL.

This clonotype was seen at least ten times. The chain has TRBV29-1 and TRBJ1-5; no firm D call. This CDR3 has 14 residues. Germline assignment: CDR1 SQVTM and CDR2 ANQGSEA. The CDR3 spells CINRTSLAGQPQHF. The CDR3 coding sequence is TGCATCAATCGGACCTCTCTGGCGGGTCAGCCCCAGCATTTT.

This clonotype was seen ten or more times. V and J are TRBV6-2 or TRBV6-3 and TRBJ2-2; no firm D call. The CDR3 contains 16 residues. Germline V gene lookup returns CDR1 MNHEY and CDR2 SVGEGT. V lost 2 bases and J 3 bases, leaving 13 bases between the germline ends. In DNA, the CDR3 is TGTGCCAGCAGTTACACGACATTACAATACACCGGGGAGCTGTTTTTT. Protein product: CASSYTTLQYTGELFF.

The chain carries TRBV18 and TRBJ1-5; D gene uncertain. From germline, CDR1 is KGHSH and CDR2 LQKENI. This CDR3 is built from 15 residues. V gave up 3 bases and J gave up 0 bases, with 9 bases separating them. The CDR3 protein is CASSPQTLSNQPQHF. CDR3 in DNA: TGTGCCAGCTCACCTCAAACCCTTAGCAATCAGCCCCAGCATTTT.

Here the CDR3 reads CASSPALVNEQFF. Written as DNA, the CDR3 is TGTGCCAGCAGCCCGGCTCTAGTCAATGAGCAGTTCTTC. This rearrangement joins TRBV3-1 to TRBJ2-1, with unresolved D. In germline, CDR1 is LGHDT, CDR2 YNNKEL (reference sequence). Between the trimmed V and J ends, which lost 4 bases and 6 bases, there was a span of 10 bases. The CDR3 extends over 13 amino acids.

This clonotype came up many times. The V call is TRBV11-2, the J call TRBJ2-2, with 9 bases aligning to TRBD1. This CDR3 is 18 amino acids long. From germline, CDR1 is SGHAT and CDR2 FQNNGV. Losses at the gene ends were 1 base for V and 8 bases for J; bases not matched to a gene: 14. CDR3 DNA: TGTGCCAGCAGCTTAGTCCTTGCCGGGACAGGGTTTGTAGGGGAGCTGTTTTTT. Amino acid sequence: CASSLVLAGTGFVGELFF.

This sequence joins TRBV28 and TRBJ1-1, with D perhaps matching TRBD1 (5 bases). Germline CDR1 reads MDHEN; CDR2 reads SYDVKM. This CDR3 spans 14 amino acids. Trimming removed 7 bases from V and 1 base from J, with 13 bases in between. CDR3 loop: CASTAGTPNTEAFF. The CDR3, as DNA: TGTGCCAGCACCGCCGGGACCCCGAACACTGAAGCTTTCTTT.

This clonotype showed up just a few times. The genes are TRBV5-8 and TRBJ2-2; 7 positions match TRBD1. With V trimmed by 4 bases and J by 2 bases, 5 bases remained unmatched. This CDR3 has 15 residues. In germline, CDR1 is SGHTS, CDR2 YDEGEE. CDR3 sequence: CASSPRQGNTGELFF. The CDR3, as DNA: TGTGCCAGCAGCCCCCGACAGGGTAACACCGGGGAGCTGTTTTTT.

This clonotype occurred many times. The chain has TRBV29-1 and TRBJ2-3; 7 positions match TRBD2. CDR1 is SQVTM and CDR2 is ANQGSEA in the germline V gene. The CDR3 loop spans 13 amino acids. With V trimmed by 0 bases and J by 4 bases, 1 base remained unmatched. The CDR3 protein is CSVEDTSADTQYF. The CDR3 DNA follows: TGCAGCGTTGAAGATACTAGCGCAGATACGCAGTATTTT.

A few counts support this clonotype. The CDR3 is CASSSNQGFEAFF. The CDR3, as DNA: TGTGCCAGCAGTTCGAACCAGGGGTTTGAAGCTTTCTTT. The chain employs TRBV6-2 or TRBV6-3 and TRBJ1-1; TRBD1 is a possible D gene (6 bases). V was pared by 4 bases and J by 7 bases, with 13 bases between. The CDR3 totals 13 residues. The germline CDR1 and CDR2 sequences are MNHEY and SVGEGT.

A few counts support this clonotype. The chain links TRBV6-2 or TRBV6-3 to TRBJ1-1, with TRBD1 as a possible D gene (5 bases). The CDR3 spans 13 residues. Deletions cut 8 bases from V and 4 bases from J, with 14 bases between. The germline CDR1 and CDR2 sequences are MNHEY and SVGEGT. CDR3 bases: TGTGCCAGCGGGGCTTTCCCAAGCACTGAAGCTTTCTTT. Protein product: CASGAFPSTEAFF.

This clonotype has a handful of counts. The V and J genes are TRBV20-1 and TRBJ1-1; weak D call: TRBD1 (5 bases). This CDR3 spans 14 amino acids. Deletions cut 1 base from V and 2 bases from J, with 11 bases between. The germline V gene encodes CDR1 DFQATT and CDR2 SNEGSKA (reference sequence). The CDR3 sequence is CSARVGTGNTEAFF. In DNA form, the CDR3 reads TGCAGTGCTAGAGTTGGGACGGGAAACACTGAAGCTTTCTTT.

This clonotype was counted at least ten times. DNA of the CDR3: TGTGCCACCAGTGATTCTGGGGGCCCAGATACGCAGTATTTT. Its translation: CATSDSGGPDTQYF. The chain employs TRBV24-1 and TRBJ2-3, with D tentatively TRBD1 (6 bases). V was trimmed by 2 bases and J by 4 bases, leaving 9 bases between them. Per the germline V gene, CDR1 is KGHDR and CDR2 is SFDVKD. The CDR3 consists of 14 residues.